The 29 T cell receptor beta chains listed next were all sequenced from one sample in a study of OX40 agonist ivuxolimab in advanced cancers. The table came from immunoSEQ multiplex PCR; TCRdb's copy has only in-frame clones and leaves some out. The data hold 55,000 or so clones, with around 87% observed a single time. Source: CD4+ or CD8+ T cells sorted from blood, taken in a trial of the OX40 agonist ivuxolimab. The receptors here all came from an adult with an advanced solid tumor such as melanoma, head and neck, liver or kidney cancer.

The chain carries TRBV11-2 and TRBJ2-7; TRBD2 matches at 10 bases. V shed 1 base, J shed 1 base, and the junction held 4 bases outside the gene matches. Germline loops: CDR1 SGHAT, CDR2 FQNNGV. This CDR3 comprises 16 residues. The CDR3 DNA follows: TGTGCCAGCAGCTTAGCGATTAGCGGGAGGTCCTACGAGCAGTACTTC. This translates into CASSLAISGRSYEQYF.

The chain couples TRBV6-5 to TRBJ2-1; 11 bases line up with TRBD2. CDR3 size: 15 residues. The germline V gene has CDR1 MNHEY and CDR2 SVGAGI. Losses at the gene ends were 11 bases for V and 7 bases for J; bases not matched to a gene: 13. The DNA for the CDR3 is TGTGCCGCCCGGCGGGGACTAGCGGAAACAAATGAGCAGTTCTTC. Translating gives CAARRGLAETNEQFF.

This clone was found a few times. J is TRBJ1-1 and V is TRBV30; no firm D call. V was clipped by 0 bases and J by 1 base, with 9 bases between them. This CDR3 region has 14 residues. CDR1 is GTSNPN and CDR2 is SVGIG in the germline V gene (reference sequence). Here the CDR3 DNA reads TGTGCCTGGAGTGTAACGGTCCGGAACACTGAAGCTTTCTTT. Translating gives CAWSVTVRNTEAFF.

The rearrangement uses TRBV7-2 and TRBJ2-3; D not resolved. The germline CDR1 and CDR2 sequences are SGHTA and FQGNSA. The CDR3 spans 13 residues. V was shortened by 1 base and J by 5 bases, with 7 bases between the two germline ends. The CDR3 DNA sequence: TGTGCCAGCAGCTTAGGTTCGGGAGATACGCAGTATTTT. Its translation: CASSLGSGDTQYF. The whole variable domain, filled in from reference TRBV7-2 and TRBJ2-3, reads GAGVSQSPSNKVTEKGKDVELRCDPISGHTALYWYRQSLGQGLEFLIYFQGNSAPDKSGLPSDRFSAERTGGSVSTLTIQRTQQEDSAVYLCASSLGSGDTQYFGPGTRLTVL.

This chain connects TRBV5-4 to TRBJ2-1; D ambiguous. Germline lookup yields CDR1 SGHNT and CDR2 YYREEE (reference sequence). The CDR3 contains 14 residues. V was pared by 6 bases and J by 6 bases, with 16 bases between. CDR3 protein: CASTRFVGPNEQFF. The CDR3 DNA reads TGTGCCAGCACCCGGTTCGTGGGCCCCAATGAGCAGTTCTTC.

The V gene is TRBV6-1, the J gene TRBJ1-1, with D perhaps TRBD1 (6 bases). Germline values: CDR1 MNHNS, CDR2 SASEGT. Trimming took 3 bases from V and 1 from J, leaving 12 bases between them. The CDR3 runs 15 residues. Written as DNA, the CDR3 is TGTGCCAGCAGTGACAGGGGACGGGCGAACACTGAAGCTTTCTTT. This gives the protein CASSDRGRANTEAFF.

This chain uses TRBV15 with TRBJ1-1; tentatively, D is TRBD1 (5 bases). CDR1 is LNHNV, CDR2 YYDKDF, per germline (reference sequence). The CDR3 length is 15 residues. Trimming removed 4 bases at V and 1 base at J, with 13 bases between. CDR3 protein: CATSIRGLSNTEAFF. In DNA, the CDR3 is TGTGCCACCAGCATTAGGGGACTGTCGAACACTGAAGCTTTCTTT.

The genes are TRBV25-1 and TRBJ1-2, with 7 bases fitting TRBD1. This CDR3 comprises 14 residues. Trimming removed 6 bases from V and 2 bases from J; junction bases left unmatched: 6. Germline V gives CDR1 MGHDK, CDR2 SYGVNS. The DNA for the CDR3 is TGTGCCAGCAGGGCGACAGGGCCCAACTATGGCTACACCTTC. It encodes CASRATGPNYGYTF.

This chain joins TRBV28 and TRBJ1-5, with D possibly matching TRBD1 (5 bases). Deletions cut 3 bases from V and 4 bases from J, with 13 bases between. Looked up from germline, CDR1 is MDHEN and CDR2 is SYDVKM. The CDR3 runs to 15 residues. The CDR3 reads CASSFPGRPNQPQHF. CDR3 in DNA: TGTGCCAGCAGTTTCCCGGGGCGCCCAAATCAGCCCCAGCATTTT. Full variable domain (rest looked up from reference TRBV28 and TRBJ1-5): DVKVTQSSRYLVKRTGEKVFLECVQDMDHENMFWYRQDPGLGLRLIYFSYDVKMKEKGDIPEGYSVSREKKERFSLILESASTNQTSMYLCASSFPGRPNQPQHFGDGTRLSIL.

The V and J genes are TRBV6-6 and TRBJ2-2; 7 bases are shared with TRBD1. Germline V gene sequence: CDR1 MNHNY, CDR2 SVGAGI (reference sequence). CDR3 size: 14 residues. Trimming cost V 4 bases and J 4 bases; bases outside gene matches: 3. CDR3 sequence (DNA): TGTGCCAGCAGTTCGAGACAGGGCACCGGGGAGCTGTTTTTT. This sequence encodes CASSSRQGTGELFF.

This clone was observed a single time. The chain recombines TRBV6-1 with TRBJ1-2; D ambiguous. This CDR3 has 15 residues. V lost 4 bases and J lost 3, with 15 bases in between. In germline, CDR1 is MNHNS, CDR2 SASEGT. The CDR3 DNA reads TGTGCCAGCAGTGTACAGTCAGGACCATACTATGGCTACACCTTC. This encodes CASSVQSGPYYGYTF.

This chain connects TRBV9 to TRBJ2-7, with D perhaps assigned TRBD1 or TRBD2 (5 bases each). Trimming stripped 3 bases from V and 6 bases from J, with 16 bases between. The CDR3 is 14 residues long. Germline-derived CDR1 and CDR2 are SGDLS and YYNGEE. As DNA, the CDR3 is TGTGCCAGCAGCGCCCGAGCCCCCGGGGCCGAGCAGTACTTC. Protein sequence: CASSARAPGAEQYF.

CDR3 residues: CASSPRTGPGSSGANVLTF. The CDR3 region has the DNA TGTGCCAGCTCACCACGGACAGGGCCGGGATCCTCTGGGGCCAACGTCCTGACTTTC. The V gene is TRBV18, the J gene TRBJ2-6; 8 bases are shared with TRBD1. Germline trimming cut 1 base from V and 0 bases from J; bases unmatched to any gene: 8. Germline CDR1 is KGHSH and CDR2 is LQKENI. The CDR3 runs to 19 residues.

The genes are TRBV6-5 and TRBJ2-1; no definite D call. The CDR3 sequence is 13 residues long. V lost 4 bases and J lost 4, with 8 bases in between. Germline CDR1 reads MNHEY; CDR2 reads SVGAGI. CDR3 bases: TGTGCCAGCAGTTCTCAGACTTACAATGAGCAGTTCTTC. Protein product: CASSSQTYNEQFF.

The chain uses TRBV9 and TRBJ2-7, with 8 positions matching TRBD2. The ends lost 0 bases at V and 2 bases at J; junction bases unmatched: 4. The CDR3 consists of 15 residues. Per germline, CDR1 SGDLS and CDR2 YYNGEE. The CDR3 DNA sequence: TGTGCCAGCAGCGTAGGTGGTAGCGGGACCTACGAGCAGTACTTC. This gives the protein CASSVGGSGTYEQYF.

The chain links TRBV2 to TRBJ1-6; D ambiguous. The germline V and J ends were trimmed by 6 bases and 0 bases, with 12 bases remaining between them. Germline lookup yields CDR1 SNHLY and CDR2 FYNNEI. This CDR3 region has 16 residues. The chain's CDR3 is CASSVRFASYNSPLHF. CDR3 bases: TGTGCCAGCAGCGTTCGATTCGCCTCCTATAATTCACCCCTCCACTTT.

This chain joins TRBV19 and TRBJ1-2; D remains unclear. Trimming removed 1 base at V and 3 bases at J, with 9 bases between. The CDR3 is 14 amino acids. Germline CDR1 reads LNHDA; CDR2 reads SQIVND (reference sequence). The CDR3 DNA sequence: TGTGCCAGTAGTATAGTATTGGATTACTATGGCTACACCTTC. Translating it yields CASSIVLDYYGYTF.

J is TRBJ1-4 and V is TRBV5-1; 10 nucleotides match TRBD1. Germline CDR1 SGHRS, CDR2 YFSETQ. This CDR3 region has 15 residues. The V segment lost 4 bases and the J segment 6 bases; nucleotides outside the gene matches: 6. Here the CDR3 reads CASSPTGGAYEKLFF. In nucleotides, the CDR3 is TGCGCCAGCAGCCCGACAGGGGGCGCCTATGAAAAACTGTTTTTT.

This clone showed up just once. This chain joins TRBV6-1 and TRBJ1-5; D unclear. The CDR3 extends over 17 amino acids. In germline, CDR1 is MNHNS, CDR2 SASEGT. V was shortened by 1 base and J by 0 bases, with 13 bases between the two germline ends. This CDR3 is CASSEVVTSNSNQPQHF. DNA of the CDR3: TGTGCCAGCAGTGAAGTAGTAACCAGCAATAGCAATCAGCCCCAGCATTTT.

The rearrangement uses TRBV6-5 and TRBJ1-2; 8 nucleotides align to TRBD1. V shed 7 bases, J shed 8 bases, and the junction held 9 bases outside the gene matches. Germline lookup yields CDR1 MNHEY and CDR2 SVGAGI. The CDR3 totals 13 residues. The CDR3 sequence: CASTPTGAEGYTF. In DNA, the CDR3 is TGTGCCAGCACCCCGACAGGGGCCGAGGGCTACACCTTC.

This clone was found once. The genes are TRBV5-1 and TRBJ2-7; 12 nucleotides match TRBD2. From germline, CDR1 is SGHRS and CDR2 YFSETQ. This CDR3 is built from 20 residues. V was pared by 0 bases and J by 9 bases, with 22 bases of the junction left unmatched. The CDR3, as DNA: TGCGCCAGCAGCTTGGCTTCGCCCGGGGCTAGCGGGAGGGCCCTTAACCGGCAGTACTTC. Amino acids: CASSLASPGASGRALNRQYF.

The V call is TRBV18, the J call TRBJ1-3; D ambiguous. CDR1 is KGHSH, CDR2 LQKENI, per germline. Trimming took 3 bases from V and 3 from J, leaving 6 bases between them. The CDR3 loop spans 13 amino acids. CDR3 sequence (DNA): TGTGCCAGCTCACCCTCATATGGAAACACCATATATTTT. Its protein product is CASSPSYGNTIYF.

The CDR3 loop reads CASSPDPPSGSYNEQFF. CDR3 bases: TGTGCCAGCAGCCCAGACCCCCCTAGCGGGAGCTACAATGAGCAGTTCTTC. The chain employs TRBV7-2 and TRBJ2-1; 10 bases map to TRBD2. The CDR3 consists of 17 residues. CDR1 and CDR2 from the germline V gene are SGHTA and FQGNSA. Unmatched junction bases numbered 10, after V lost 5 bases and J lost 3 bases.

The chain employs TRBV7-9 and TRBJ2-2; no clear D. The CDR3 totals 16 residues. Per germline, CDR1 SEHNR and CDR2 FQNEAQ (reference sequence). V was trimmed by 2 bases and J by 0 bases, leaving 10 bases between them. CDR3 sequence: CASSLPVLANTGELFF. The CDR3 nucleotides are TGTGCCAGCAGCTTACCTGTGCTAGCGAACACCGGGGAGCTGTTTTTT.

The V call is TRBV6-5, the J call TRBJ1-6, with 8 bases that match TRBD1. CDR3 length: 15 residues. The germline gives CDR1 MNHEY, CDR2 SVGAGI. V dropped 5 bases and J dropped 7; count of bases not matched to a gene: 7. CDR3 in amino acids: CASSPRQGMNSPLHF. CDR3 nucleotides: TGTGCCAGCAGTCCCCGACAGGGGATGAATTCACCCCTCCACTTT.

This rearrangement joins TRBV10-3 to TRBJ2-3, with 12 bases fitting TRBD2. The ends lost 8 bases at V and 1 base at J; junction bases unmatched: 13. Germline V lookup: CDR1 ENHRY, CDR2 SYGVKD. CDR3 length equals 18 residues. The CDR3 DNA follows: TGTGCCATCGGGGCCCCTCTAGCGGGAGGGTTGGGCACAGATACGCAGTATTTT. As protein: CAIGAPLAGGLGTDTQYF.

The V gene is TRBV27, the J gene TRBJ2-1; 10 bases fit TRBD2. The CDR3 loop spans 19 amino acids. Unmatched junction bases numbered 11, after V lost 2 bases and J lost 1 base. Germline V gene data show CDR1 as MNHEY and CDR2 as SMNVEV (reference sequence). CDR3 in amino acids: CASSLLPFSGRTSYNEQFF. In DNA, the CDR3 is TGTGCCAGCAGTTTACTTCCATTTAGCGGGAGGACTTCCTACAATGAGCAGTTCTTC.

The chain recombines TRBV7-9 with TRBJ2-1; D not certain. With 5 bases removed from V and 6 bases from J, the gap between germline ends came to 8 bases. CDR1 is SEHNR and CDR2 is FQNEAQ in the germline V gene (reference sequence). The CDR3 is 12 residues long. CDR3 region: CASSAASNEQFF. In nucleotides, the CDR3 is TGTGCCAGCAGCGCCGCCAGCAATGAGCAGTTCTTC.

The V gene is TRBV19, the J gene TRBJ1-5, with 7 bases aligning to TRBD1. Germline-derived CDR1 and CDR2 are LNHDA and SQIVND (reference sequence). The CDR3 totals 17 residues. The J segment lost 0 bases and the V segment lost 2 bases, leaving 7 bases of the junction unmatched. As DNA, the CDR3 is TGTGCCAGTAGTATATCGAGACAGGGCCATAGCAATCAGCCCCAGCATTTT. This encodes CASSISRQGHSNQPQHF. Using reference TRBV19 and TRBJ1-5 for the parts outside the CDR3, the full variable domain is DGGITQSPKYLFRKEGQNVTLSCEQNLNHDAMYWYRQDPGQGLRLIYYSQIVNDFQKGDIAEGYSVSREKKESFPLTVTSAQKNPTAFYLCASSISRQGHSNQPQHFGDGTRLSIL.